This T cell receptor (beta chain) was retrieved from a study of neoadjuvant nivolumab and ipilimumab in lung cancer. Study-level results: TCR sequencing covered a small number of samples. Pretherapy blood TCR richness correlated positively with resected tumor richness. TCR clonality did not significantly correlate with pathologic tumor regression.

In regard to this clone: Its antigen remains unknown.

The data were produced by immunoSEQ multiplex PCR, yet TCRdb's version contains in-frame clones alone and is incomplete. The top ten hold roughly 4.5% of the sample, which has tens of thousands of clones, 90% seen once. Germline CDR1 reads SGHNT; CDR2 reads YENEEA. Trimming removed 5 bases at V and 6 bases at J, with 13 bases between. CDR3 size: 14 residues. Material: peripheral blood, obtained after neoadjuvant nivolumab, alone or with ipilimumab, at or shortly before surgery. This chain uses TRBV11-3 with TRBJ2-2; either TRBD1 or TRBD2 may fit D (5 bases each). The receptor comes from an adult with non-small cell lung cancer. For the CDR3, the DNA is TGTGCCAGCAGCCGGACCATGGGGGCCGGGGAGCTGTTTTTT. It encodes CASSRTMGAGELFF.